The 19 T cell receptor beta chains in this list originate from one sample, sequenced in a study of spatial heterogeneity in lung cancer. TCRdb ran MiXCR on the 5' RACE reads and lists one entry per CDR3 protein. The table has tens of thousands of distinct CDR3 sequences, roughly 5% seen once. The time point: sample taken at primary tumor resection. Material for sequencing was whole RNA from tumor, nontumor lung or frozen PBMC, left unsorted. The starting material was PBMCs, obtained at surgery. These receptors were taken from a male donor with early-stage non-small cell lung cancer.

This clonotype was seen many times. This chain links TRBV7-3 with TRBJ2-2, with unresolved D. V lost 2 bases, J lost 6 bases, and 16 bases lay in between. Germline assignment: CDR1 SGHTA and CDR2 FQGTGA. This CDR3 region has 16 residues. DNA for the CDR3: TGTGCCAGCAGCTTATTTGCGACCCGAGCCGCCGGGGAGCTGTTTTTT. Its protein is CASSLFATRAAGELFF.

The sample holds many counts of this clonotype. V and J are TRBV5-1 and TRBJ2-4; possible D gene TRBD1, 6 bases. Germline CDR1 reads SGHRS; CDR2 reads YFSETQ. Trimming took off 0 bases at V and 8 bases at J, with 15 bases between the two ends. This CDR3 has 15 amino acids. In DNA, the CDR3 is TGCGCCAGCAGCTTGGTGGGCAACTACAGGGACATTCAGTACTTC. Its protein product is CASSLVGNYRDIQYF.

This clonotype showed up many times. The chain combines TRBV5-6 with TRBJ2-5, with D perhaps matching TRBD1 or TRBD2 (6 bases each). The length of the CDR3 is 13 residues. Germline CDR1 SGHDT, CDR2 YYEEEE. Between the trimmed V and J ends, which lost 2 bases and 4 bases, there was a span of 9 bases. This CDR3 reads CASSLGGRETQYF. In nucleotides, the CDR3 is TGTGCCAGCAGCTTAGGGGGGCGAGAGACCCAGTACTTC. Full variable domain (rest looked up from reference TRBV5-6 and TRBJ2-5): DAGVTQSPTHLIKTRGQQVTLRCSPKSGHDTVSWYQQALGQGPQFIFQYYEEEERQRGNFPDRFSGHQFPNYSSELNVNALLLGDSALYLCASSLGGRETQYFGPGTRLLVL.

This clonotype was counted at least ten times. This chain links TRBV6-2 or TRBV6-3 with TRBJ1-2, with 11 bases that match TRBD1. With V trimmed by 0 bases and J by 1 base, 1 base remained unmatched. This CDR3 comprises 16 residues. Germline loops: CDR1 MNHEY, CDR2 SVGEGT. As DNA, the CDR3 is TGTGCCAGCAGTTACTCCGGGACAGGGGGTAACTATGGCTACACCTTC. This gives the protein CASSYSGTGGNYGYTF.

Many counts were recorded for this clonotype. The chain is built from TRBV10-3 and TRBJ1-1, with TRBD1 as a possible D gene (6 bases). Trimming took off 3 bases at V and 7 bases at J, with 9 bases between the two ends. This CDR3 contains 12 residues. Germline CDR1 and CDR2: ENHRY and SYGVKD. The CDR3 coding sequence is TGTGCCATCAGTGATACAGGGAGTGAAGCTTTCTTT. As protein: CAISDTGSEAFF.

A word on this clonotype: A much bigger clone sits one base away, suggesting this may be a read error. The chain's CDR3 is CNVEDSQASGELFF. CDR3 sequence (DNA): TGCAACGTTGAAGATAGTCAGGCATCCGGGGAGCTGTTTTTT. This chain connects TRBV29-1 to TRBJ2-2; D gene ambiguous. There are 14 residues in the CDR3. Germline assignment: CDR1 SQVTM and CDR2 ANQGSEA.

This clonotype was counted at least ten times. This chain's CDR3 is CSVDSTGAGVNYGYTF. The CDR3 region has the DNA TGCAGCGTTGATTCGACTGGGGCAGGGGTTAACTATGGCTACACCTTC. V gene TRBV29-1 combines with J gene TRBJ1-2; D might be TRBD1 (6 bases). With 3 bases removed from V and 1 base from J, the gap between germline ends came to 18 bases. This CDR3 region has 16 residues. Germline values: CDR1 SQVTM, CDR2 ANQGSEA.

This clonotype appeared a few times. The junction differs from germline at one of its ends, possibly a read error. V gene TRBV7-7 combines with J gene TRBJ2-1, with 7 bases matching TRBD1. This CDR3 comprises 13 residues. In germline, CDR1 is SSHAT, CDR2 FNYEAQ (reference sequence). The CDR3 sequence: CASSETGVREQFF. DNA for the CDR3: TGTGCTAGCAGCGAAACAGGGGTTCGTGAGCAGTTCTTC.

This clonotype was recorded at least ten times. The chain joins TRBV29-1 to TRBJ2-2; D possibly corresponds to TRBD1 (6 bases). The CDR3 consists of 13 residues. CDR1 is SQVTM and CDR2 is ANQGSEA in the germline V gene. Trimming removed 6 bases from V and 4 bases from J, with 12 bases in between. In nucleotides, the CDR3 is TGCAGCGTGACCAACAGGGTCACCGGGGAGCTGTTTTTT. Translated, it gives CSVTNRVTGELFF.

This clonotype was detected many times. The CDR3 spells CSAWTSGSSGEQYF. The CDR3 DNA is TGCAGTGCTTGGACTAGCGGGAGCAGTGGGGAGCAGTACTTC. The chain links TRBV20-1 to TRBJ2-7, with 13 nucleotides matching TRBD2. The CDR3 extends over 14 amino acids. Germline V gene data show CDR1 as DFQATT and CDR2 as SNEGSKA (reference sequence). J was trimmed by 7 bases and V by 5 bases; bases with no gene match: 8.

This clonotype was found many times. The chain recombines TRBV5-6 with TRBJ2-1; D is ambiguous. Germline V CDR1 and CDR2: SGHDT, YYEEEE. The CDR3 is made up of 12 amino acids. V lost 1 base to trimming and J lost 8 bases, with 7 bases between them. The CDR3 reads CASSLRGYEQFF. In nucleotides, the CDR3 is TGTGCCAGCAGCTTGCGAGGATATGAGCAGTTCTTC.

This clonotype was detected many times. The V gene is TRBV5-1, the J gene TRBJ2-1; 8 bases fit TRBD2. The CDR3 length is 15 residues. Germline loops: CDR1 SGHRS, CDR2 YFSETQ. The V gene end was trimmed by 4 bases and the J gene end by 2 bases; junction bases not matched to a gene: 5. The CDR3 here is CASSITSGPYNEQFF. The CDR3 DNA reads as TGCGCCAGCAGCATAACTAGCGGACCCTACAATGAGCAGTTCTTC.

This clonotype turned up a few times. The chain uses TRBV7-2 and TRBJ2-5; the match to TRBD2 covers 15 bases. The CDR3 contains 14 residues. Trimming cost V 5 bases and J 14 bases; bases outside gene matches: 9. The germline gives CDR1 SGHTA, CDR2 FQGNSA. For the CDR3, the DNA is TGTGCCAGCAGCCAGGGACTAGCGGGAGGCATCCTTTACTTC. It is translated as CASSQGLAGGILYF.

This clonotype was found many times. The CDR3 DNA reads as TGTGCCAGCAGTAAAGGCGACAGAGCTAACTATGGCTACACCTTC. Amino acid sequence: CASSKGDRANYGYTF. The rearrangement joins TRBV28 to TRBJ1-2, with TRBD1 as a possible D gene (5 bases). The V gene lost 5 bases and the J gene lost 0 bases, with 13 bases spanning the gap. The CDR3 contains 15 residues. The V gene's germline CDR1 is MDHEN and CDR2 SYDVKM.

This clonotype was counted many times. The chain links TRBV6-2 or TRBV6-3 to TRBJ2-1, with D perhaps matching TRBD1 or TRBD2 (5 bases each). Germline V lookup: CDR1 MNHEY, CDR2 SVGEGT. Trimming stripped 2 bases from V and 8 bases from J, with 13 bases between. CDR3 length: 14 amino acids. This CDR3 reads CASSYVRGADEQFF. CDR3 nucleotides: TGTGCCAGCAGTTACGTCCGAGGGGCTGATGAGCAGTTCTTC.

This clonotype was detected many times. The rearrangement uses TRBV24-1 and TRBJ2-1; 9 bases align to TRBD2. Trimming at V came to 9 bases and at J to 6 bases, leaving 8 bases not matched to a gene. The germline V gene has CDR1 KGHDR and CDR2 SFDVKD. This CDR3 is 14 amino acids long. The CDR3 nucleotides read TGTGCCACCGCAAGTAGCGGGAGTATCAATGAGCAGTTCTTC. Its protein product is CATASSGSINEQFF.

The chain couples TRBV7-3 to TRBJ2-5, with TRBD2 matching over 7 bases. This CDR3 is 14 amino acids long. Germline V lookup: CDR1 SGHTA, CDR2 FQGTGA. V lost 5 bases to trimming and J lost 4 bases; unmatched junction nucleotides: 7. The CDR3 nucleotides are TGTGCCAGCAGCCCAGGGATAGCGGGAGAGACCCAGTACTTC. Translated: CASSPGIAGETQYF.

This clonotype was recorded at least ten times. The chain recombines TRBV7-8 with TRBJ2-5; 12 bases align to TRBD2. The junction had 0 bases not matched to a gene; V was cut back by 3 bases and J by 4 bases. The CDR3 has 14 residues. The V gene's germline CDR1 is SGHVS and CDR2 FQNEAQ. CDR3 in amino acids: CASSLGLAGETQYF. For the CDR3, the DNA is TGTGCCAGCAGCTTGGGACTAGCGGGAGAGACCCAGTACTTC. The entire variable domain, with the rest obtained from reference TRBV7-8 and TRBJ2-5, is as follows: GAGVSQSPRYKVAKRGQDVALRCDPISGHVSLFWYQQALGQGPEFLTYFQNEAQLDKSGLPSDRFFAERPEGSVSTLKIQRTQQEDSAVYLCASSLGLAGETQYFGPGTRLLVL.

This clonotype was seen many times. J is TRBJ2-3 and V is TRBV20-1; tentative D call: TRBD1 (6 bases). V was pared by 8 bases and J by 5 bases, with 17 bases between. Germline CDR1 reads DFQATT; CDR2 reads SNEGSKA (reference sequence). The CDR3 length is 13 residues. The CDR3 sequence is CSPMEQGRDTQYF. In nucleotides, the CDR3 is TGCAGTCCCATGGAGCAGGGGAGAGATACGCAGTATTTT.